This T cell receptor beta chain was observed in a study of OX40 agonist ivuxolimab in advanced cancers. General notes on the study: The costimulatory receptor OX40 (CD134) was targeted by ivuxolimab, a fully human IgG2 agonistic monoclonal antibody. Prior anti-PD-1, anti-PD-L1 or anti-CTLA-4 therapy was permitted, and checkpoint inhibitors had been received by roughly 40% of dose-escalation patients. A male proportion of nearly 85% and a mean age of roughly 55 years, ranging from 23 to 79, were recorded for the dose-escalation cohort. The monotherapy dose-escalation portion (N of about 52 patients) of the phase I ivuxolimab trial is reported in the paper. Partial responses occurred in three dose-escalation patients, of whom one had hepatocellular carcinoma and two had cutaneous melanoma. Of the approximately 54 dose-escalation patients, hepatocellular carcinoma was present in around 19, melanoma in around 15, renal cell carcinoma in 9 and head and neck cancer in 9. Peripheral TCRbeta sequencing aimed to test whether ivuxolimab altered TCR sequence diversity and caused clonal T-cell expansion. Intravenous ivuxolimab was administered to patients every 2 weeks at six dose levels: 0.01, 0.1, 0.3, 1.5, 3 and 10 mg/kg.

Trimmed from V: 7 bases; trimmed from J: 2 bases; junction bases lacking a gene match: 10. The CDR1 and CDR2 encoded by the germline V gene (reference sequence) are LNHDA and SQIVND. The CDR3 holds 15 amino acids from the cysteine to the phenylalanine. Kept here is only the CDR3 DNA, which spans 45 bases and is read in frame from base 1. Patients with a history of autoimmune disease or receiving systemic immunosuppression were excluded from the trial. In every dose cohort, peripheral blood was drawn for TCR sequencing at baseline, cycle 4 day 1, and cycle 7 day 1. The samples were taken from a phase I, first-in-human, multicenter, open-label dose-escalation trial of ivuxolimab. Adults with locally advanced or metastatic melanoma, renal cell, hepatocellular, or head and neck squamous cell carcinoma were enrolled in the trial. CD4+ and CD8+ T cells were sorted separately from peripheral blood before TCR sequencing.

The full study reports these points: The antigen specificity of the peripheral T cells that underwent clonal expansion was not determined. Low levels of normalized T-cell clonal expansion were also seen in some nonresponding patients. On average, CD8+ T cells showed more expanded clones than CD4+ T cells after ivuxolimab. At doses of 0.1 to 3.0 mg/kg, clonal expansion of both CD4+ and CD8+ blood T cells was observed from baseline to week 6. In the 0.1-3.0 mg/kg groups, partial responders were among the patients with the lowest normalized peripheral clonal expansion, particularly in CD8+ T cells.

To sequence the TCRbeta CDR3 region, genomic DNA was isolated from the sorted cells. The immunoSEQ Assay was used to sequence the TCRbeta CDR3 regions. The immuneACCESS repertoire file appears here via TCRdb, limited to in-frame rearrangements. These files lack a portion of the clones; in checked studies, under half of the deficit traces to unresolved V genes, and the cause of the others is not known. The sample table records about 64,000 clones; roughly 90% of these occur just once. The ten top clones hold about 0.7% of the sample. A remark on this clone: Its antigen has not been determined. Per-base quality was not reported, and no clone a single base away is much larger than it.

The chain uses TRBV19 and TRBJ1-1; 7 bases in the junction line up with TRBD1. This TCR came from an adult with an advanced solid tumor such as melanoma, head and neck, liver or kidney cancer. Sequences were derived from CD4+ or CD8+ T cells sorted from blood, sampled in a trial of the OX40 agonist ivuxolimab. The CDR3 protein sequence reads: CASTHPGGRNTEAFF. The nucleotides read TGTGCCAGTACCCATCCAGGGGGGCGAAACACTGAAGCTTTCTTT.